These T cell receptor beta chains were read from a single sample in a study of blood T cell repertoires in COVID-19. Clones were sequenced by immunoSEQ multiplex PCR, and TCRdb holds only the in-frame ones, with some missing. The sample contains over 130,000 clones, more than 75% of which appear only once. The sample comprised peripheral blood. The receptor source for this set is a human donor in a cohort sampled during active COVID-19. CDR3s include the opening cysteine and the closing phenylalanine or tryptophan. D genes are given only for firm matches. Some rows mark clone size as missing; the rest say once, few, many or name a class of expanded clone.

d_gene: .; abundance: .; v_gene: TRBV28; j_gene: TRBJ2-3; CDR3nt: TGTGCCAGCAGTTTTATGTCCGATACGCAGTATTTT; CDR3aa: CASSFMSDTQYF
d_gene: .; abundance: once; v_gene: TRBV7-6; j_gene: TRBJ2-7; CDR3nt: TGTGCCAGCAGCTCCCCGCGGGGATACGGGGACTCCTACGAGCAGTACTTC; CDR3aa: CASSSPRGYGDSYEQYF
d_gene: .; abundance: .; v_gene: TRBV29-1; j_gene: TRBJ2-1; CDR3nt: TGCAGCCAGACGGGGGGCGCTGAGCAGTTCTTC; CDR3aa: CSQTGGAEQFF
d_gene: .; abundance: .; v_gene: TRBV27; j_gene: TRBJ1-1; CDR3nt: TGTGCCAGCAGTTTAAGGGGGTATAACACTGAAGCTTTCTTT; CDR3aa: CASSLRGYNTEAFF
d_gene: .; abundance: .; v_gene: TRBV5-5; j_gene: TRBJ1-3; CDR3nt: TGTGCCAGCAGCTTATGGAGCACGGCTCTGGGAAACACCATATATTTT; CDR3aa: CASSLWSTALGNTIYF
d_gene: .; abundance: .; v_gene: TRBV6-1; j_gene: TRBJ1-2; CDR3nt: TGTGCCAGCAGTGAATACGTTTTGGACAGATATGGCTACACCTTC; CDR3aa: CASSEYVLDRYGYTF
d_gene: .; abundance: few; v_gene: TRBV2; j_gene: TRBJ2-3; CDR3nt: TGTGCCAGCAGTGGCACCCAGCGGTTCACAGATACGCAGTATTTT; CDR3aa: CASSGTQRFTDTQYF
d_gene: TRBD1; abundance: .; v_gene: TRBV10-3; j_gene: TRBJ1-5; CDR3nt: TGTGCCATCCGGTCCGGGGCAGGGGGAAGCAATCAGCCCCAGCATTTT; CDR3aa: CAIRSGAGGSNQPQHF
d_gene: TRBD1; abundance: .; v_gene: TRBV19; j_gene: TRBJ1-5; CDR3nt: TGTGCCAGTAGTATAGCGAGACAGGGCGGAAATCAGCCCCAGCATTTT; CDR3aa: CASSIARQGGNQPQHF
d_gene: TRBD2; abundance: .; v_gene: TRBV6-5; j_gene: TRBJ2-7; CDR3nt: TGTGCCAGCAGCTTGACTAGCTCAGTTGGCTACGAGCAGTACTTC; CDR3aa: CASSLTSSVGYEQYF
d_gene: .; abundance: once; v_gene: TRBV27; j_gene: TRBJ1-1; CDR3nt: TGTGCCAGCAGTTTACTCCTGACCGACAGGTATTCTGAAGCTTTCTTT; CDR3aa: CASSLLLTDRYSEAFF
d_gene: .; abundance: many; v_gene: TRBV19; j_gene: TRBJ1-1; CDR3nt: TGTGCCAGTAGTAACCCGGGGGGGGCGGGTACTGAAGCTTTCTTT; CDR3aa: CASSNPGGAGTEAFF
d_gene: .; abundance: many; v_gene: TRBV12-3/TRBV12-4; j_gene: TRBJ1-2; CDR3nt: TGTGCCAGCAGAGGAACAGGGTACGGCTACACCTTC; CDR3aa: CASRGTGYGYTF
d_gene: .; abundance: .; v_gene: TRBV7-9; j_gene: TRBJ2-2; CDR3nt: TGTGCCAGCAGCTGGGTAGCGGAACCCCCCGGGGAGCTGTTTTTT; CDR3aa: CASSWVAEPPGELFF
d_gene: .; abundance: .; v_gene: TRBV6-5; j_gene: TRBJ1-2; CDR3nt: TGTGCCAGCAGTTACTCGAACCACGGGGTTAACTATGGCTACACCTTC; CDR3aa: CASSYSNHGVNYGYTF
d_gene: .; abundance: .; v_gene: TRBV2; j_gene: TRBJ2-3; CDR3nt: TGTGCCAGCAGGGGGGACACCTACACAGATACGCAGTATTTT; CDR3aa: CASRGDTYTDTQYF
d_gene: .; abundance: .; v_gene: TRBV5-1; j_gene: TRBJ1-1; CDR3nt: TGCGCCAGCAGCTTGGCCGCGGGGTTGGGGGCTGAAGCTTTCTTT; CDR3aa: CASSLAAGLGAEAFF
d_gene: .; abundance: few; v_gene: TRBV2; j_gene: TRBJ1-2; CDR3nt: TGTGCCAGCAGTTTAACAGCTAACTATGGCTACACCTTC; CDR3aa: CASSLTANYGYTF
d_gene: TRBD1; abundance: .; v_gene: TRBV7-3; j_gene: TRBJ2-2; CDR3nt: TGTGCCAGCAGCTTTCGAGGGGGCCGGGGCACCGGGGAGCTGTTTTTT; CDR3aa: CASSFRGGRGTGELFF
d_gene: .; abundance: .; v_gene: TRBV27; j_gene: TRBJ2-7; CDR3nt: TGTGCCAGCAGTAGAGACAGGATCTACGAGCAGTACTTC; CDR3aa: CASSRDRIYEQYF
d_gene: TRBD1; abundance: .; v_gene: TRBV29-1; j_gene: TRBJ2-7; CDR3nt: TGCAGCGTTGCCCGGACAGGAACCTACGAGCAGTACTTC; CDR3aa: CSVARTGTYEQYF
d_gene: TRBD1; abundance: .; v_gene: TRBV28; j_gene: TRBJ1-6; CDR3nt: TGTGCCAGCACCCAAAAGTCCGGGACAGGGTATAATTCACCCCTCCACTTT; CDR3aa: CASTQKSGTGYNSPLHF
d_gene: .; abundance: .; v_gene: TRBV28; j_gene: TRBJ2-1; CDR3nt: TGTGCCAGCCGGCCGCCCGGGGCCTACAATGAGCAGTTCTTC; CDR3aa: CASRPPGAYNEQFF
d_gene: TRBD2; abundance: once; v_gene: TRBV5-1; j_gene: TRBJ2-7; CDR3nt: TGCGCCAGCAGCTCCCGGACTAGCAACCACGAGCAGTACTTC; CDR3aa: CASSSRTSNHEQYF
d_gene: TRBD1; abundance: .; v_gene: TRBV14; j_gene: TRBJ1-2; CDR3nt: TGTGCCAGCAGCCAAGGACAGGGGTATAACTATGGCTACACCTTC; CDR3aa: CASSQGQGYNYGYTF
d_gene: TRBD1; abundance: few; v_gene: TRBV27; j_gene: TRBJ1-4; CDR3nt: TGTGCCAGCAGTTCGTCGACAGGGGGGCATGAAAAACTGTTTTTT; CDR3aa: CASSSSTGGHEKLFF
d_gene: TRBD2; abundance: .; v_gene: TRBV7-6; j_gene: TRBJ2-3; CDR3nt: TGTGCCAGCAGCTTAGATTCGGGGGGAAGAGATACGCAGTATTTT; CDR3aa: CASSLDSGGRDTQYF
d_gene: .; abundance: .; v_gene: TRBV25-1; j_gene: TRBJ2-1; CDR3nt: TGTGCCAGCAGCGACGCTAGGGGTCGTGGGCAGTTCTTC; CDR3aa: CASSDARGRGQFF
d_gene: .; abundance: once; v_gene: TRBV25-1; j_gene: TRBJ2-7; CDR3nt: TGTGCCAGCATTCCTCAGAAAAGCGGTGTGCTAGAGCAGTACTTC; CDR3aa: CASIPQKSGVLEQYF
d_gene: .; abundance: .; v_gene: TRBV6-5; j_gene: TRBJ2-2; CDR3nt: TGTGCCAGCAGTTCCCGGAGACCTGATACCGGGGAGCTGTTTTTT; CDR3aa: CASSSRRPDTGELFF
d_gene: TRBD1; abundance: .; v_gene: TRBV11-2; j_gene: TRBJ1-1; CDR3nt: TGTGCCAGCAGCTTAGGGGACAGGGGTGGGAACACTGAAGCTTTCTTT; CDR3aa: CASSLGDRGGNTEAFF
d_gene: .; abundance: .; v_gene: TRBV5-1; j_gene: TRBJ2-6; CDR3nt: TGCGCCAGCAGCTCGGACTATTCTGGGGCCAACGTCCTGACTTTC; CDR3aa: CASSSDYSGANVLTF
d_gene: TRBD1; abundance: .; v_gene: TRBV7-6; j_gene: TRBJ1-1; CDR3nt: TGTGCCAGCAGCTCTGGACAGGGAGGAGCTGAAGCTTTCTTT; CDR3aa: CASSSGQGGAEAFF
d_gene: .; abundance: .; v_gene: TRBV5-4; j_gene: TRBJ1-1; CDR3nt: TGTGGACCTTGGGGGAGGCCGACGAACACTGAAGCTTTCTTT; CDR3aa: CGPWGRPTNTEAFF
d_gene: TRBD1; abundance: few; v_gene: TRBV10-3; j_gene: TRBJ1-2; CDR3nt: TGTGCCATCAGGGCCGGGACAGGGTACTATGGCTACACCTTC; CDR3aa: CAIRAGTGYYGYTF
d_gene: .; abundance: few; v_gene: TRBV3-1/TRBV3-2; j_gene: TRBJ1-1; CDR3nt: TGTGCCAGCAGCCAAGAGGGTGGGCCTGAAGCTTTCTTT; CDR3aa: CASSQEGGPEAFF
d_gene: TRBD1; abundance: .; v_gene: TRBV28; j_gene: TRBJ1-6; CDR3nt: TGTGCCAGCAGTTCCGGGACAGGGTATTCACCCCTCCACTTT; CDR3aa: CASSSGTGYSPLHF
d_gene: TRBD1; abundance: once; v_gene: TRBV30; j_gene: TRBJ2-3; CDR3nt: TGTGCCTGGAGTGGTGGACAGGGGAGCACAGATACGCAGTATTTT; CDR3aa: CAWSGGQGSTDTQYF
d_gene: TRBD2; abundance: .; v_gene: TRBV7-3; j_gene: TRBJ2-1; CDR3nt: TGTGCCAGCAGCTTAACGTGGACTAGCGGGACCATCGAGCAGTTCTTC; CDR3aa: CASSLTWTSGTIEQFF
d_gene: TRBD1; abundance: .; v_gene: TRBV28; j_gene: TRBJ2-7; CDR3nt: TGTGCCAGCGGGACAGGGCCTACCTACGAGCAGTACTTC; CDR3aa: CASGTGPTYEQYF
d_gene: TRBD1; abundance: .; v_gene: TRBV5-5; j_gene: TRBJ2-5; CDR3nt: TGTGCCAGCAGCTCGTACAGGGGGCGCGGGGAGACCCAGTACTTC; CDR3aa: CASSSYRGRGETQYF
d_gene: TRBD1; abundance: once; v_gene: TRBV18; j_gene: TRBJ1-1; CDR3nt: TGTGCCAGCTCTCTGACAGGGGTGAACACTGAAGCTTTCTTT; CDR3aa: CASSLTGVNTEAFF
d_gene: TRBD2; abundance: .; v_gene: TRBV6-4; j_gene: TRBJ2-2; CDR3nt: TGTGCCAGCAGTGAGGCCGGGACTAGGACGGCCGGGGAGCTGTTTTTT; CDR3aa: CASSEAGTRTAGELFF
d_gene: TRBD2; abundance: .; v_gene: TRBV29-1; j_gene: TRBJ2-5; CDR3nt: TGCAGCGTTGAAGACGTGCGGACTAGCGGGGGGCGGGGAGAGACCCAGTACTTC; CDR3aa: CSVEDVRTSGGRGETQYF
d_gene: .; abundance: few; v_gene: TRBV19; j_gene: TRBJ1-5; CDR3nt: TGTGCCAGTAGAGGGACACCTAGCAATCAGCCCCAGCATTTT; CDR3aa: CASRGTPSNQPQHF